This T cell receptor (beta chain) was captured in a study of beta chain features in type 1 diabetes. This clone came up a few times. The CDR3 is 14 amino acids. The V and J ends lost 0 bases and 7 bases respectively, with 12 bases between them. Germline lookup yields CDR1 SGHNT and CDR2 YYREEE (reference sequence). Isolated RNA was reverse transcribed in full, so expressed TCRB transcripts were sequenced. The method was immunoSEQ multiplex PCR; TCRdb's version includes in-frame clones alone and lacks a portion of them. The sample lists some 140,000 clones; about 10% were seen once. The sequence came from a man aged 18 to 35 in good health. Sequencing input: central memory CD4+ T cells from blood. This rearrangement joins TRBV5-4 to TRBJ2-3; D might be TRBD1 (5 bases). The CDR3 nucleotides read TGTGCCAGCAGCTTGGTTGGGGCCGAACATACGCAGTATTTT. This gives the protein CASSLVGAEHTQYF.